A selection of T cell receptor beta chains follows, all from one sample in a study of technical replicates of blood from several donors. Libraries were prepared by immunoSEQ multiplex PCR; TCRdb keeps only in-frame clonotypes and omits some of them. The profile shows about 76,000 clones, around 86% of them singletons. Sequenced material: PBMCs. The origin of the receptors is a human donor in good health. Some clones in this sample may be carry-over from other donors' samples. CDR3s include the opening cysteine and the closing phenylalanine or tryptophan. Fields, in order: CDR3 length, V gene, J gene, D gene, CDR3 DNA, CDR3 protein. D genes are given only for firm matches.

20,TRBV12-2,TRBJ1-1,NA,TGTGCAAGTCGCTGGCCCTCCGGGACACACCCTTTTTACTGGAACACTGAAGCTTTCTTT,CASRWPSGTHPFYWNTEAFF
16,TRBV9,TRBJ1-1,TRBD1,TGTGCCAGCAGCGTAGGGCCGGGACAGGGCCCCACTGAAGCTTTCTTT,CASSVGPGQGPTEAFF
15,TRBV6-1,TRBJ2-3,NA,TGTGCCAGCAGTGAAAGACACATCAACTCAGATACGCAGTATTTT,CASSERHINSDTQYF
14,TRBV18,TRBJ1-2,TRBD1,TGTGCCAGCTCACCGACAGAGACAGGGAATGGCTACACCTTC,CASSPTETGNGYTF
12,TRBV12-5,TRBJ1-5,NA,TGTGCTAGTGGTTTGTCATATCAGCCCCAGCATTTT,CASGLSYQPQHF
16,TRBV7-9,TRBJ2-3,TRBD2,TGTGCCAGCAGCTCAAGACTAGCGGGAGCTGAAGATACGCAGTATTTT,CASSSRLAGAEDTQYF
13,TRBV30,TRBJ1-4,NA,TGTGCCTGGAGTATTTACAGGGTTGAAAAACTGTTTTTT,CAWSIYRVEKLFF
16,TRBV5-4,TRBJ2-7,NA,TGTGCCAGCAGCTTGTCTCTGGGAGCGGGCTCCTACGAGCAGTACTTC,CASSLSLGAGSYEQYF
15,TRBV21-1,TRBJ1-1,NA,TGTGCCAGCAGCAAAAAGGGACAGATGAACACTGAAGCTTTCTTT,CASSKKGQMNTEAFF
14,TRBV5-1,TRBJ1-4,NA,TGCGCCAGCAGCTTGCGGTCCTTCAATGAAAAACTGTTTTTT,CASSLRSFNEKLFF
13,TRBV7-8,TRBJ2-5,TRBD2,TGTGCCAGCAGCCCCCGACTAGCCGAGACCCAGTACTTC,CASSPRLAETQYF
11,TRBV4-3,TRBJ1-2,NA,TGCGCCAGCAGCCAAGAAGACAATTACACCTTC,CASSQEDNYTF
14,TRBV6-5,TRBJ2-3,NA,TGTGCCAGCAGTTTACGACTAGGTTCAAATACGCAGTATTTT,CASSLRLGSNTQYF